The T cell receptor beta chain under discussion was sequenced for a study of T cell responses to AZD1222 COVID-19 vaccine (dated by TCRdb to the early 2020s). In terms of the full investigation: TCR sequencing covered approximately 230 trial participants: 200 to 220 given two doses of AZD1222 and approximately 26 given two doses of MenACWY control vaccine. Enrollment into the trials was organized by age into subgroups of 18-55, 56-69 and 70-plus years, and those subgroups contained approximately 150, 30 and 60 TCR-sequenced participants, respectively. Beyond this particular receptor, the publication reports: Participants were mostly white British and included more females than males, and it was suggested by the authors that clonal diversity may have been underestimated. No day 14 peak-response samples were available, so repertoires were characterized only after the peak T cell response. Vaccine-associated CD4 TCRs spanned the whole spike protein, with dominant responses in regions 160-218 and 743-854. Nearly half of unique spike-specific TCRs reportedly recognized epitopes outside regions mutated in the B.1.351 and B.1.1.7 variants. Only a handful of AZD1222 recipients were SARS-CoV-2 seropositive at baseline, limiting conclusions about previously exposed vaccinees. The 56-69-year group was small, and its depth increase did not reach significance, likely because of low power. A significant rise in spike-specific TCR breadth and depth was observed after two AZD1222 doses relative to day 0 and relative to MenACWY recipients.

The CDR3 regions of human TCRbeta chains were analyzed by immunosequencing. Processing in the source paper ran as follows. Repertoire TCRs were checked for matches against a reference library of SARS-CoV-2-specific TCRs that had been generated using the MIRA antigen-specificity platform. Breadth was defined as the fraction of unique TCRs that were SARS-CoV-2-associated. Depth was defined as the fraction of total T cells that were SARS-CoV-2-associated. Using the MIRA data, every spike-specific TCR was mapped to the spike region that the TCR reacted to and assigned to either a CD4 or a CD8 class. Log10-transformed breadth and depth values were compared by one-way ANOVA with Sidak's multiple comparisons tests. TCRdb stores this immuneACCESS table with in-frame sequences only. Part of the clones is absent; in the studies checked, under half of the shortfall reflects unresolved V genes, and no reason is known for the rest. V, J and clone size were drawn from that table, and D and trimming were deduced from the DNA. Within this sample are about 140,000 clones, with more than 85% of them counted one time only. The ten biggest clones cover about 3.8% of the sample.

Its CDR3 holds 14 amino acids, cysteine through phenylalanine. The kept DNA is CDR3 alone, 42 bases in frame from the first base. The germline V gene encodes CDR1 MDHEN and CDR2 SYDVKM. The V end gives up 3 bases and the J end 8 bases, leaving 1 base in the junction not matched to a gene. The label giving this sample's time point can be read as: about 28 days (+/-7) after the second vaccine dose. AZD1222 recipients whose second dose came at about 4 weeks and those whose second dose came at about 12 weeks were combined into one group, since spike-specific TCR depth and breadth did not differ between the two schedules. Vaccinee samples were obtained from the UK trials COV001 and COV002, which included a single-blind randomized controlled phase 2/3 trial of AZD1222 (ChAdOx1 nCoV-19) in healthy adults. Trial participant PBMC samples were collected at day 0 and day 28 after the second dose for TCRbeta chain sequencing.

To note about this clone: What antigen it recognizes has not been identified. It has no much larger one-base neighbor in the sample; base qualities were not kept.

Sequenced here: peripheral blood, sampled 28 days after the second AZD1222 dose. This chain joins TRBV28 to TRBJ2-1; TRBD2 matches 13 bases in the middle. The TCR originated in an adult who received the AZD1222 COVID-19 vaccine. Read as DNA, the sequence is TGTGCCAGCAGTTTTGGACTAGCGGGAGATGAGCAGTTCTTC. It translates as CASSFGLAGDEQFF.